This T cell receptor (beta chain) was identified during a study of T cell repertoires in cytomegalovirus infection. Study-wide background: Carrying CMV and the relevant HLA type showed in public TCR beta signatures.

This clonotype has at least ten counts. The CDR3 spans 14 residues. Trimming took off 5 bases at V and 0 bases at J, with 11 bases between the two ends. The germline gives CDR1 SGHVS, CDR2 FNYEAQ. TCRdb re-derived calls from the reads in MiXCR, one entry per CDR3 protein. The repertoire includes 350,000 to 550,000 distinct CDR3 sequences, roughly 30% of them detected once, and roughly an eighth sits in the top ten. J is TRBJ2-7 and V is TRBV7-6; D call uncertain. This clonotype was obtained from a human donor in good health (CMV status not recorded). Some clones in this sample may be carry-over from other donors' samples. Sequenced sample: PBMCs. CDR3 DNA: TGTGCCAGCAGCCGGACGGCTAGCTCCTACGAGCAGTACTTC. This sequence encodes CASSRTASSYEQYF.